This T cell receptor beta chain was sequenced for a study of cytomegalovirus exposure and HLA in healthy donors. Concerning this clone: Its specificity is unknown.

Germline loops: CDR1 PRHDT, CDR2 FYEKMQ (reference sequence). The ends were cut back, 5 bases at V and 4 bases at J, with 19 bases in the middle. The CDR3 sequence is 16 residues long. The PCR made use of 60 Vbeta and 13 Jbeta primers. Original methodology: Among the unique TCR beta chains that a later analysis counted, around 72 million in all, around 11 million were shared. TCRdb's table, derived via immunoSEQ multiplex PCR, lists solely in-frame clones and lacks some. V and J calls and clone size are as listed in that table; D and trimming were resolved from the DNA. The table includes approximately 220,000 clones, roughly 79% detected once. The donors (healthy individuals) were bone marrow donors. Overall study results and limits: Rates of TCR association differed by HLA locus in a later analysis, with DRB1 highest and HLA-C lowest.

The specimen was PBMCs. J is TRBJ2-3 and V is TRBV13; D is possibly TRBD1 (5 bases). The clonotype originates from a male donor in good health and CMV-seronegative. The CDR3 spells CASSLFTPGNPDTQYF. DNA of the CDR3: TGTGCCAGCAGCCTATTCACCCCAGGGAATCCAGATACGCAGTATTTT.